This TCR beta chain was sequenced for a study of PD-1 blockade in classical Hodgkin lymphoma (dated by TCRdb to about 2020). At the level of the whole study: Nivolumab dosing was 3 mg/kg intravenously every 2 weeks, continuing until either disease progression or unacceptable toxicity. To define a peripheral blood immune signature of response to PD-1 blockade in classical Hodgkin lymphoma, the study combined TCR beta sequencing with CyTOF.

Cut back by 6 bases and 6 bases, the V and J ends lie 18 bases apart. The CDR3 covers 15 residues, taking in both the cysteine and the phenylalanine. Of the read, only the CDR3 DNA is kept; its 45 bases are in frame from base 1. From the germline V gene, CDR1 is SGHTA and CDR2 is FQGNSA. The label giving this sample's time point can be read as: cycle 4 day 1 (C4D1), after around six weeks of nivolumab. Every trial patient had relapsed following autologous stem cell transplantation, and prior brentuximab vedotin exposure was what differed among cohorts A, B and C. A Miltenyi CD4+ T cell isolation kit was used for magnetic negative selection to purify CD4+ T cells from thawed PBMCs. The trial cohort included 55 to 65 patients with relapsed/refractory classical Hodgkin lymphoma, and each patient had a best overall response of complete response, partial response or progressive disease. Trial patients were treated with single-agent nivolumab in the multi-cohort phase II CheckMate 205 trial. Best overall response was determined by an independent review committee according to the 2007 International Working Group response criteria. PBMCs from the trial were collected at three points: immediately before nivolumab initiation (C1D1), and during therapy at cycle 2 day 1 and cycle 4 day 1. Peripheral blood was collected in 8 mL Vacutainer Cell Preparation Tubes, from which PBMCs were isolated by centrifugation and then cryopreserved. Purified CD4+ and CD8+ fractions were prepared only for cases in which an additional PBMC sample was available. Magnetically labelled cells were depleted on LS columns in a quadroMACS separator, and the flow-through was collected as the purified fraction.

What the research found in general, with its limitations: Among trial patients, those achieving complete response had baseline diversity similar to that of newly diagnosed patients, while diversity was significantly lower in partial responders and progressors. By C4D1, a significant rise was seen in CD4+ TCR diversity but not in CD8+ TCR diversity (p=0.0027 vs p=0.16), and the rise was most apparent among complete responders (p=0.02). The study covered only a single clinical trial cohort, and the causes of the repertoire differences, possibly disease activity or prior therapy, were still not defined. Baseline TCR diversity was reported as lower in newly diagnosed patients than in healthy donors, and lower still in relapsed/refractory patients. Lower diversity was observed in patients in whom nivolumab was started less than 1 year after ASCT, and these patients were excluded from later analyses so that confounding by immune reconstitution would be avoided.

Genomic DNA was extracted with the Qiagen DNeasy kit from unsorted PBMCs and from negatively selected CD4+ and CD8+ fractions. TCR beta CDR3 regions were subjected to amplification by immunoSEQ multiplex PCR with primers that anneal to V and J segments. A synthetic immune receptor repertoire was used to minimize amplification bias, and remaining bias was computationally removed after sequencing. The study's processing was this. Custom Python scripts were used to quantify repertoire diversity as the Shannon entropy index. Unsorted, CD4+ and CD8+ repertoires were analyzed separately, except for combined analyses in which CD4+ and CD8+ sequences were merged in silico. Clonal expansion was defined as at least a 2-fold frequency increase after treatment relative to C1D1, with a pseudocount of 0.5 for undetected baseline clones. Singleton clones were defined as clones with 0 or 1 copy at C1D1, and non-singleton clones were defined as clones with 2 or more copies. Clones expanded in unsorted samples were assigned a CD4+, CD8+ or unknown annotation through matching of protein sequences in sorted samples from the same patient. Wilcoxon tests were applied to paired samples to test diversity changes from C1D1 to C4D1. Sourced from immuneACCESS, this table was stored by TCRdb with only in-frame sequences that have V and J called. A share of the clones is absent; for the studies checked, an unresolved V gene accounts for under half, and the remainder has no known explanation. D and trimming come from the DNA, and the V and J calls and clone size come from that table. The sample contains about 27,000 clones, 75% to 90% of them found a single time. The ten largest clonotypes hold about 2.4% of the sample.

As for this clone: Its recognized antigen is unknown. The record has no base qualities; no much larger clone is one base away.

This sequence uses TRBV7-2 and TRBJ2-1; perhaps TRBD1 is the D gene, with 6 bases matching. The sequences come from CD4+ T cells from blood, collected before the fourth cycle of nivolumab. The receptor comes from a human donor with classical Hodgkin lymphoma. The nucleotide sequence reads TGTGCCAGCAGGGTACAGGGAATCCCCCGCAATGAGCAGTTCTTC. It is translated as CASRVQGIPRNEQFF.